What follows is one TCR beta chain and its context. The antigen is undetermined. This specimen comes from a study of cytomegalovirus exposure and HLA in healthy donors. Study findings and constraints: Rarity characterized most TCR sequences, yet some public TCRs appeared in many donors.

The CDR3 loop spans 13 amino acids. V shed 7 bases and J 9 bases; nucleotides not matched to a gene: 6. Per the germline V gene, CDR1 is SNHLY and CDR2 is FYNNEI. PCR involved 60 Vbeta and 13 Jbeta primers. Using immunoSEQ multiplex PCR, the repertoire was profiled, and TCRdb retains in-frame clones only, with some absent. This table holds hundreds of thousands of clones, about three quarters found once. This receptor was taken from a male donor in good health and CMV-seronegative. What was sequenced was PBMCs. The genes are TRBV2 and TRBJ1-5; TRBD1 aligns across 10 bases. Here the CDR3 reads CASTGTGDRPQHF. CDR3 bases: TGTGCCAGCACCGGGACAGGGGATCGGCCCCAGCATTTT.